These 9 T cell receptor beta chains were sequenced from one sample in a study of blood T cell repertoires in COVID-19. TCRdb keeps only in-frame clones here, not all; method: immunoSEQ multiplex PCR. The sample records roughly 330,000 clones, about 89% being singletons. What was sequenced was PBMCs or T cells enriched from blood (not recorded which). Every receptor here comes from a woman aged 30 to 39 who had recovered from COVID-19.

DNA for the CDR3: TGTGCCAGCAGCTTAGCCCCAGGGGGTTCAGAGGAAAAACTGTTTTTT. It is translated as CASSLAPGGSEEKLFF. The chain has TRBV7-8 and TRBJ1-4; 7 bases agree with TRBD1. The germline V gene encodes CDR1 SGHVS and CDR2 FQNEAQ. Unmatched junction bases numbered 9, after V lost 0 bases and J lost 8 bases. The CDR3 extends over 16 amino acids.

This chain connects TRBV11-2 to TRBJ2-1; tentatively, D is TRBD2 (6 bases). The germline V and J ends were trimmed by 1 base and 0 bases, with 10 bases remaining between them. The germline gives CDR1 SGHAT, CDR2 FQNNGV. This CDR3 region has 16 residues. CDR3 bases: TGTGCCAGCAGCTTAGGCGGGGCGAGCTCCTACAATGAGCAGTTCTTC. This translates into CASSLGGASSYNEQFF.

The chain links TRBV5-1 to TRBJ2-1, with a weak D call TRBD1 (6 bases). With 0 bases removed from V and 10 bases from J, the gap between germline ends came to 20 bases. The CDR3 extends over 16 amino acids. Per germline, CDR1 SGHRS and CDR2 YFSETQ. The CDR3 bases are TGCGCCAGCAGCTTGGATGGGGCCAGGGGTCTCAGGGAGCAGTTCTTC. It codes for CASSLDGARGLREQFF.

This rearrangement joins TRBV13 to TRBJ1-1, with 8 bases identical to TRBD1. The CDR3 totals 14 residues. J was trimmed by 10 bases and V by 5 bases; bases with no gene match: 12. CDR1 PRHDT and CDR2 FYEKMQ come from the germline V gene (reference sequence). The DNA for the CDR3 is TGTGCCAGCAGCAAGAACCAGGGGGCGCTTAGAGCTTTCTTT. Residues: CASSKNQGALRAFF.

Only one count was recorded for this clone. This chain connects TRBV19 to TRBJ2-7, with 12 bases fitting TRBD2. The germline V gene has CDR1 LNHDA and CDR2 SQIVND (reference sequence). The CDR3 consists of 22 residues. J lost 0 bases, V lost 3 bases, and 21 bases had no gene match. The CDR3 loop reads CASSMMAWSTSGGHTNSYEQYF. Written as DNA, the CDR3 is TGTGCCAGTAGTATGATGGCGTGGTCAACTAGCGGGGGGCATACGAACTCCTACGAGCAGTACTTC. Looking up the rest from reference TRBV19 and TRBJ2-7 gives the full variable domain: DGGITQSPKYLFRKEGQNVTLSCEQNLNHDAMYWYRQDPGQGLRLIYYSQIVNDFQKGDIAEGYSVSREKKESFPLTVTSAQKNPTAFYLCASSMMAWSTSGGHTNSYEQYFGPGTRLTVT.

The chain uses TRBV4-1 and TRBJ2-6; TRBD1 agrees at 7 bases. Germline CDR1 and CDR2: MGHRA and YSYEKL. This CDR3 comprises 16 residues. V lost 2 bases to trimming and J lost 3 bases; unmatched junction nucleotides: 4. In DNA form, the CDR3 reads TGCGCCAGCAGCCAAATCAGGGGGTATGGGGCCAACGTCCTGACTTTC. It is translated as CASSQIRGYGANVLTF.

The chain combines TRBV11-2 with TRBJ2-5; 7 bases are shared with TRBD1. Germline CDR1 SGHAT, CDR2 FQNNGV. The V and J ends lost 5 bases and 2 bases, in that order; junction bases with no gene match: 8. CDR3 size: 15 residues. The CDR3 loop is CASSPGTAEQETQYF. CDR3 nucleotide sequence: TGTGCCAGCAGCCCTGGGACAGCAGAACAAGAGACCCAGTACTTC.

The rearrangement joins TRBV6-2 or TRBV6-3 to TRBJ1-1; TRBD1 matches 7 bases. The CDR3 is 14 residues long. Germline V CDR1 and CDR2: MNHEY, SVGEGT. The trim removed 8 bases at V and 4 bases at J, leaving 10 bases unmatched. In DNA form, the CDR3 reads TGTGCCAGCTGCCCGGGTTACAGGGGCACTGAAGCTTTCTTT. As protein: CASCPGYRGTEAFF.

CDR3 nucleotides: TGTGCCAGCAGCTCGGGACAGGCCTACCGGGGCTACACCTTC. This encodes CASSSGQAYRGYTF. The V gene is TRBV6-5, the J gene TRBJ1-2, with 8 nucleotides matching TRBD1. The CDR3 extends over 14 amino acids. Germline trimming cut 6 bases from V and 8 bases from J; bases unmatched to any gene: 11. Germline assignment: CDR1 MNHEY and CDR2 SVGAGI.